The text below deals with one T cell receptor beta chain. The data were obtained in a study of blood T cell repertoires in COVID-19. Measured with immunoSEQ multiplex PCR; TCRdb has only the in-frame clones, and not every one. The sample consists of nearly 200,000 clones, more than 70% of them appearing once. The V gene end was trimmed by 1 base and the J gene end by 6 bases; junction bases not matched to a gene: 8. Germline CDR1 and CDR2: SEHNR and FQNEAQ (reference sequence). This CDR3 is built from 15 residues. The V and J genes are TRBV7-9 and TRBJ1-1; TRBD1 agrees at 7 bases. Sequences were obtained from PBMCs or T cells enriched from blood (not recorded which). This clonotype was sampled from a woman under 30 who had recovered from COVID-19. The CDR3 sequence is CASSLVDRAGAEAFF. The CDR3 bases are TGTGCCAGCAGCTTAGTTGACAGGGCAGGGGCTGAAGCTTTCTTT.